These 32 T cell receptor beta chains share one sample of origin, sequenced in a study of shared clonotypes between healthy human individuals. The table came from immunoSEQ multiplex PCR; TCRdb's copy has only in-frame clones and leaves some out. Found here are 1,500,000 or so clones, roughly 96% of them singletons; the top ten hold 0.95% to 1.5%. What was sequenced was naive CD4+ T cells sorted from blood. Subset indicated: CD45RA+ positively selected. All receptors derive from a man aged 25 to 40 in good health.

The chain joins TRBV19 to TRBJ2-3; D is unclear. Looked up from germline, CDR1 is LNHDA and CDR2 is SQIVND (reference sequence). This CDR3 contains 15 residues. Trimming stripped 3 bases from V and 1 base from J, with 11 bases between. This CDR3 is CASSILAAGTDTQYF. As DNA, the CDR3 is TGTGCCAGTAGTATCCTGGCCGCGGGCACAGATACGCAGTATTTT.

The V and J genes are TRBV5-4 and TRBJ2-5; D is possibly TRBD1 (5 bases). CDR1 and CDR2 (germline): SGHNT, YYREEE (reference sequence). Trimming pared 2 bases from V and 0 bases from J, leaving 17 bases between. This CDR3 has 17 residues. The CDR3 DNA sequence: TGTGCCAGCAGCTTAGGCAGGGCCTCCTTGTACCAAGAGACCCAGTACTTC. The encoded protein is CASSLGRASLYQETQYF.

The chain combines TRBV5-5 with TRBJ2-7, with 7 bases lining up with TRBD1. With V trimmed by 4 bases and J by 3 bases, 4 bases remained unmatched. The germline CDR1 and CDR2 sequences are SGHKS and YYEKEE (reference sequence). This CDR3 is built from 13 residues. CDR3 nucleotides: TGTGCCAGCAGCCCGACAGGGCTCTACGAGCAGTACTTC. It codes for CASSPTGLYEQYF. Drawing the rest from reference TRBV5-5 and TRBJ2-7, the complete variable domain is DAGVTQSPTHLIKTRGQQVTLRCSPISGHKSVSWYQQVLGQGPQFIFQYYEKEERGRGNFPDRFSARQFPNYSSELNVNALLLGDSALYLCASSPTGLYEQYFGPGTRLTVT.

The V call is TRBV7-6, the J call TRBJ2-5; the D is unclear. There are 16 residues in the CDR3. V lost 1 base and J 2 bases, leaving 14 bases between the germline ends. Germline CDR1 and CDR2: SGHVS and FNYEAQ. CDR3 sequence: CASSLGRVSAQETQYF. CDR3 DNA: TGTGCCAGCAGCTTAGGTAGGGTTTCTGCTCAAGAGACCCAGTACTTC.

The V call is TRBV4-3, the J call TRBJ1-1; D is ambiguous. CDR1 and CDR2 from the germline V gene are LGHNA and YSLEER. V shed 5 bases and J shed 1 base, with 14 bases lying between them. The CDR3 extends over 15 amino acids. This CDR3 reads CASSFDSFTNTEAFF. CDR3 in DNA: TGCGCCAGCAGCTTTGACTCTTTTACGAACACTGAAGCTTTCTTT.

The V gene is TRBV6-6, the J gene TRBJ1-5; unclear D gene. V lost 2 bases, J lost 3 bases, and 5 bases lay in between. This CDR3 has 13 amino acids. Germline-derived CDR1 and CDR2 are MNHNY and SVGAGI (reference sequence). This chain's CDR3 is CASSYGVNQPQHF. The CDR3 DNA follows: TGTGCCAGCAGTTACGGGGTCAATCAGCCCCAGCATTTT.

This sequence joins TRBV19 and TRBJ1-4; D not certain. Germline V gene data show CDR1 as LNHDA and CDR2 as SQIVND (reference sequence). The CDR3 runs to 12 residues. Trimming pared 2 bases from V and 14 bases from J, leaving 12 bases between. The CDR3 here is CASSIKGFGLFF. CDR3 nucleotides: TGTGCCAGTAGTATAAAGGGATTTGGGCTGTTTTTT.

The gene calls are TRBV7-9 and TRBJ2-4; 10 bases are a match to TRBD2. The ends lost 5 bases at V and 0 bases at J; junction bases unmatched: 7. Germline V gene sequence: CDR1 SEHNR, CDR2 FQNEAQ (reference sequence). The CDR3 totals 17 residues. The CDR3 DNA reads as TGTGCCAGCAGCGCTCTAGCGGGGGTTATAGCCAAAAACATTCAGTACTTC. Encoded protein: CASSALAGVIAKNIQYF.

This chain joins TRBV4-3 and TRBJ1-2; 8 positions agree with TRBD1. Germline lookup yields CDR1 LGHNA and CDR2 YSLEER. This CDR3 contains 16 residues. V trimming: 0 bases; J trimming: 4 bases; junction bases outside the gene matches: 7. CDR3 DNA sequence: TGCGCCAGCAGCCAAGATGTAACGGGACAGGTCTATGGCTACACCTTC. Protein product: CASSQDVTGQVYGYTF.

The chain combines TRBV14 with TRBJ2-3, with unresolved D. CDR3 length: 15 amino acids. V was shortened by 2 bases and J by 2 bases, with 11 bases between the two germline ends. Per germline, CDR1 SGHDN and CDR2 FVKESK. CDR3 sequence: CASSQRGGPTDTQYF. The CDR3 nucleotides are TGTGCCAGCAGCCAACGTGGCGGACCCACAGATACGCAGTATTTT. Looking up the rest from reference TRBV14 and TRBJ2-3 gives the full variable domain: EAGVTQFPSHSVIEKGQTVTLRCDPISGHDNLYWYRRVMGKEIKFLLHFVKESKQDESGMPNNRFLAERTGGTYSTLKVQPAELEDSGVYFCASSQRGGPTDTQYFGPGTRLTVL.

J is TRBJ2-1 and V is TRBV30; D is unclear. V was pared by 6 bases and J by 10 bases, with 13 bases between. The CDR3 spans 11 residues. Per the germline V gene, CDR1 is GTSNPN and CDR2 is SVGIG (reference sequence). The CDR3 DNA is TGTGCCTGCCTACTGGGGATGGAGCAGTTCTTC. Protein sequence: CACLLGMEQFF. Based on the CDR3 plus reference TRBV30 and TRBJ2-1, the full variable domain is SQTIHQWPATLVQPVGSPLSLECTVEGTSNPNLYWYRQAAGRGLQLLFYSVGIGQISSEVPQNLSASRPQDRQFILSSKKLLLSDSGFYLCACLLGMEQFFGPGTRLTVL.

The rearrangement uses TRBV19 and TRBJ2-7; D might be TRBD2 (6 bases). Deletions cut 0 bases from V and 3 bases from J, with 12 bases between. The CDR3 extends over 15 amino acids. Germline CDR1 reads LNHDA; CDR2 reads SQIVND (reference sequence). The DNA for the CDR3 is TGTGCCAGTAGTATAGAGACGGGGGTCCGCTACGAGCAGTACTTC. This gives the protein CASSIETGVRYEQYF.

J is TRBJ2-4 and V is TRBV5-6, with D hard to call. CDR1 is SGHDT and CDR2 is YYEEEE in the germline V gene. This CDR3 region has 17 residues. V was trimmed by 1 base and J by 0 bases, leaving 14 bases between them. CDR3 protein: CASSLYSAVIAKNIQYF. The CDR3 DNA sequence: TGTGCCAGCAGCTTGTACTCTGCAGTGATAGCCAAAAACATTCAGTACTTC.

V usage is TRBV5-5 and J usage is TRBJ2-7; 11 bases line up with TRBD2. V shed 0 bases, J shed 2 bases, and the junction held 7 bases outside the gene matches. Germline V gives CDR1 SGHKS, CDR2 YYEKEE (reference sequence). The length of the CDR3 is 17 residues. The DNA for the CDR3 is TGTGCCAGCAGCTTGGTGCTAGCGGGAGGAAGCGCCTACGAGCAGTACTTC. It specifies CASSLVLAGGSAYEQYF.

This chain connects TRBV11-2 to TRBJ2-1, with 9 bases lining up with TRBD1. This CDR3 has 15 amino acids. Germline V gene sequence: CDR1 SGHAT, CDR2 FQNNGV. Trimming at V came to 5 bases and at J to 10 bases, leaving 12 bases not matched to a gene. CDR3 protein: CASSRMGQGSSEQFF. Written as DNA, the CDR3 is TGTGCCAGCAGCCGAATGGGACAGGGTAGTAGCGAGCAGTTCTTC.

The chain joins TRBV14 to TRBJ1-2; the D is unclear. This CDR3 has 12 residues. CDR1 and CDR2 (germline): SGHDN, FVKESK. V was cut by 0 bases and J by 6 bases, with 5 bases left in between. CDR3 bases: TGTGCCAGCAGCCAAGATAGCGATGGCTACACCTTC. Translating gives CASSQDSDGYTF.

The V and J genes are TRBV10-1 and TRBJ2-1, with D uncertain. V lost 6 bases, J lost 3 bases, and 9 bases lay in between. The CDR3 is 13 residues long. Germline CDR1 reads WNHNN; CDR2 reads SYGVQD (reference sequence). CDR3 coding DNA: TGCGCCAGCAGCGCCTGGGACTACAATGAGCAGTTCTTC. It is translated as CASSAWDYNEQFF.

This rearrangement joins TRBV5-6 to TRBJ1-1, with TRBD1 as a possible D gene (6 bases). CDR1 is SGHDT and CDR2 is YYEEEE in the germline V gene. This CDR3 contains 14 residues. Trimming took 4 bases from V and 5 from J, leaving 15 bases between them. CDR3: CASSGTGMGTEAFF. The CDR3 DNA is TGTGCCAGCAGCGGAACAGGGATGGGGACTGAAGCTTTCTTT.

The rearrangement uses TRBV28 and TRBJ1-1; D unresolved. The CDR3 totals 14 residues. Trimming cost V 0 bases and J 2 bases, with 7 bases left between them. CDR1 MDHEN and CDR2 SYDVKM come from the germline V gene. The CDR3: CASSLWATNTEAFF. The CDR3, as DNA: TGTGCCAGCAGTTTATGGGCCACCAACACTGAAGCTTTCTTT.

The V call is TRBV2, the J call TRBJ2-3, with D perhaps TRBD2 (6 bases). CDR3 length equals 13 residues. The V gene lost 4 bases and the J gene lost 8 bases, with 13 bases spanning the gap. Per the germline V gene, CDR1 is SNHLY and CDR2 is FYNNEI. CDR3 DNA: TGTGCCAGCAGTGTCCGGGACTCCTCTACGCAGTATTTT. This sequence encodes CASSVRDSSTQYF.

The CDR3, as DNA: TGTGCCAGCGCAACTTGGCCAGCTCTTTCCACAGATACGCAGTATTTT. It specifies CASATWPALSTDTQYF. The V call is TRBV27, the J call TRBJ2-3; D remains ambiguous. Trimming shortened V by 8 bases and J by 2 bases, and 20 bases separated the two germline ends. The germline V gene has CDR1 MNHEY and CDR2 SMNVEV (reference sequence). The CDR3 consists of 16 residues.

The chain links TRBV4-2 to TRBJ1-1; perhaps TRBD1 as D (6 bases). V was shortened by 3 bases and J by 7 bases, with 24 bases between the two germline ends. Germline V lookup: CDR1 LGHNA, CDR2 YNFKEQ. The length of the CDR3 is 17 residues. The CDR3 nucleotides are TGTGCCAGCAGCCAGCCCATTGGGGGTGACAGGCGCAGTGAAGCTTTCTTT. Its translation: CASSQPIGGDRRSEAFF.

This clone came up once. In DNA, the CDR3 is TGTGCCAGCAGCGTAGGTAGGGGGCTCCAAGAGACCCAGTACTTC. This codes for CASSVGRGLQETQYF. The chain combines TRBV9 with TRBJ2-5; 7 nucleotides match TRBD1. V was clipped by 0 bases and J by 1 base; unmatched bases: 3. This CDR3 has 15 residues. The germline gives CDR1 SGDLS, CDR2 YYNGEE.

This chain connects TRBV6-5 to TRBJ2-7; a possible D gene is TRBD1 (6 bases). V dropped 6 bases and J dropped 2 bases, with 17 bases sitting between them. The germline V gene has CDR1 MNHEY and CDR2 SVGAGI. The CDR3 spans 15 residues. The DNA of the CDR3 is TGTGCCAGCAGCTTGATAGGTGGACAGACCTACGAGCAGTACTTC. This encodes CASSLIGGQTYEQYF.

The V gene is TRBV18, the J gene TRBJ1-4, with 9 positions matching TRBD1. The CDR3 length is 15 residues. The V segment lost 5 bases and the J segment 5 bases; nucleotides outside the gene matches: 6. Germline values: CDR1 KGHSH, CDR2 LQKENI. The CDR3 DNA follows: TGTGCCAGCTCAGCAACAGGGGGCGGGAATGAAAAACTGTTTTTT. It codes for CASSATGGGNEKLFF.

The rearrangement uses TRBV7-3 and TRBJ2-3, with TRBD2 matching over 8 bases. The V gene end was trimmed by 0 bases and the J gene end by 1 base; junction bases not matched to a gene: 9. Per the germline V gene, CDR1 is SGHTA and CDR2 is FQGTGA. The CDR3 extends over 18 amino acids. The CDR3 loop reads CASSLTKFAGGRTDTQYF. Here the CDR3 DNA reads TGTGCCAGCAGCTTAACCAAATTTGCGGGAGGCCGCACAGATACGCAGTATTTT.

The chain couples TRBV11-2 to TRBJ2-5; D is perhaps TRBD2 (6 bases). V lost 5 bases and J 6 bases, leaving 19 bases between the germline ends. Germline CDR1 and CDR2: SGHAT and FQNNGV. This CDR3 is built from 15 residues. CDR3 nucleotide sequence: TGTGCCAGCAGCCGCTTGGTCGGGAGAGTGAAGACCCAGTACTTC. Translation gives CASSRLVGRVKTQYF.

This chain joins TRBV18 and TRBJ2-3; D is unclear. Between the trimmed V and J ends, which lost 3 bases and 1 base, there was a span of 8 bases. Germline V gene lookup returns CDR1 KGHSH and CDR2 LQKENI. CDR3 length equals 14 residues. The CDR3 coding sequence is TGTGCCAGCTCACCCGTGTCGGGCACAGATACGCAGTATTTT. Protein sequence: CASSPVSGTDTQYF.

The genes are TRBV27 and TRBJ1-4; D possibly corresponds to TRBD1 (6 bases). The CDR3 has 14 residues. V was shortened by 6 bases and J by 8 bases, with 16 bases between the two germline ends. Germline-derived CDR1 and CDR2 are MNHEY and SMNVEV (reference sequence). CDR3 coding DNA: TGTGCCAGCAGCCGTCAGGGGTTTGGGGAAAAACTGTTTTTT. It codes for CASSRQGFGEKLFF.

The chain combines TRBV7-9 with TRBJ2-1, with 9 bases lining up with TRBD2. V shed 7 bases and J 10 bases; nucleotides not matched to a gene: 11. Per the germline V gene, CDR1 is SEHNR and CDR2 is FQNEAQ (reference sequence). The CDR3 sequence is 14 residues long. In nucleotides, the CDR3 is TGTGCCAGCAAGCGGGGGGAAGGTATCGGAGAGCAGTTCTTC. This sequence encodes CASKRGEGIGEQFF.

The CDR3: CASSIGQQTVQYF. Here the CDR3 DNA reads TGTGCCAGCTCGATAGGACAGCAGACGGTCCAGTACTTC. The chain links TRBV28 to TRBJ2-5; TRBD1 is a possible D gene (6 bases). V was shortened by 8 bases and J by 10 bases, with 20 bases between the two germline ends. This CDR3 comprises 13 residues. Germline CDR1 is MDHEN and CDR2 is SYDVKM.

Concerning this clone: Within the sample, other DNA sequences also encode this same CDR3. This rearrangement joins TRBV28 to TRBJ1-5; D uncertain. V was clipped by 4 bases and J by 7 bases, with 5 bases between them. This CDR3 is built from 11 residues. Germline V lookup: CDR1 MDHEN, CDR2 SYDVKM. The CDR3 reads CASSSGQPQHF. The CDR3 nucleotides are TGTGCCAGCAGTTCGGGACAGCCCCAGCATTTT. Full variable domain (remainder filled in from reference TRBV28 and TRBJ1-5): DVKVTQSSRYLVKRTGEKVFLECVQDMDHENMFWYRQDPGLGLRLIYFSYDVKMKEKGDIPEGYSVSREKKERFSLILESASTNQTSMYLCASSSGQPQHFGDGTRLSIL.